This record covers a single T cell receptor (beta chain). These data come from a study of control samples from healthy donors and cancer patients. The method was immunoSEQ multiplex PCR; TCRdb's version includes in-frame clones alone and lacks a portion of them. Of approximately 94,000 clones in the sample, approximately 84% were seen once. Germline CDR1 reads SEHNR; CDR2 reads FQNEAQ (reference sequence). This CDR3 contains 13 residues. The ends were cut back, 5 bases at V and 5 bases at J, with 12 bases in the middle. This chain joins TRBV7-9 and TRBJ2-5; D remains ambiguous. This clonotype was sampled from a woman aged 45-65 years in good health. Sequencing input: blood. The CDR3 bases are TGTGCCAGCAGCCCGACCCCCCGGGAGACCCAGTACTTC. This translates into CASSPTPRETQYF.